This T cell receptor beta chain was obtained from a study of regulatory T cells in long-lasting Graves disease. As for time point: persistent/refractory GD, antithyroid drugs over 5 years with positive TRAb. The TCR library used RNA extracted from PBMCs. Both iRepertoire HTBI primers and Arm-PCR of CDR3 regions were used to build the TCR beta libraries. Using its own MiXCR run on the multiplex PCR reads, TCRdb lists one record per CDR3 protein. This sample carries about 450,000 distinct CDR3 sequences, around 22% of them seen once, and the ten largest clones take 26%. This clonotype was picked up a small number of times. This sample comprised peripheral blood mononuclear cells (PBMCs), obtained when the disease was refractory, from a patient treated with antithyroid drugs. This TCR came from a female donor with Graves disease.

The CDR3, as DNA: TGTGCCAGCAGTACTCACAATGAGCAGTTCTTC. Translated: CASSTHNEQFF. V is TRBV28 and J is TRBJ2-1; D remains unclear. Germline V lookup: CDR1 MDHEN, CDR2 SYDVKM. The CDR3 length is 11 residues. The ends were cut back, 5 bases at V and 5 bases at J, with 4 bases in the middle.